This T cell receptor beta chain emerged from a study of immune characterization of retroperitoneal liposarcoma. By frequency in the sample, this clonotype is medium-sized. One entry per CDR3 protein results from TCRdb running MiXCR on the PCR reads. The sample has about 19,000 distinct CDR3 sequences; approximately 35% are singletons. The CDR3 has 16 residues. The germline V gene has CDR1 MNHNS and CDR2 SASEGT. The trim removed 7 bases at V and 3 bases at J, leaving 9 bases unmatched. This sequence originates from a male donor with retroperitoneal liposarcoma. Sequenced sample: blood. The genes are TRBV6-1 and TRBJ2-2; 9 bases agree with TRBD2. The CDR3 DNA reads as TGTGCCAGCAAGCTAGCGGGGACACGGCACACCGGGGAGCTGTTTTTT. Encoded protein: CASKLAGTRHTGELFF.